Listed here are 28 T cell receptor beta chains from one sample, sequenced in a study of CD8+ T cells in alopecia areata. TCR sequencing used cDNA made by reverse transcription of extracted RNA. Repertoires were generated with immunoSEQ multiplex PCR, while TCRdb's copy carries only in-frame clones and drops some. The data show over 200,000 clones, about 60% seen once. The source material was CD4+ T cells sorted from blood, sampled at week 0. Source of these receptors: a human donor with alopecia areata.

The V gene is TRBV7-2, the J gene TRBJ2-5, with TRBD2 matching 15 bases. V was clipped by 4 bases and J by 7 bases; unmatched bases: 10. Germline V CDR1 and CDR2: SGHTA, FQGNSA. This CDR3 is 17 amino acids long. The CDR3 DNA reads TGTGCCAGCAGCTCATCCCAACCGGGACTAGCGGGAGGGACCCAGTACTTC. This encodes CASSSSQPGLAGGTQYF.

This rearrangement joins TRBV5-1 to TRBJ1-2, with 7 bases that match TRBD1. The V gene end was trimmed by 4 bases and the J gene end by 3 bases; junction bases not matched to a gene: 3. The CDR3 length is 13 residues. CDR1 and CDR2 from the germline V gene are SGHRS and YFSETQ. DNA of the CDR3: TGCGCCAGCAGCATGCAGGGGGACTATGGCTACACCTTC. It encodes CASSMQGDYGYTF.

The rearrangement joins TRBV27 to TRBJ2-1; the match to TRBD1 covers 7 bases. In germline, CDR1 is MNHEY, CDR2 SMNVEV (reference sequence). The junction had 9 bases not matched to a gene; V was cut back by 2 bases and J by 8 bases. The CDR3 totals 15 residues. CDR3 nucleotides: TGTGCCAGCAGTTTAATACAGGGGAAAATCTATGAGCAGTTCTTC. Protein: CASSLIQGKIYEQFF.

The V call is TRBV15, the J call TRBJ2-3; 9 positions agree with TRBD1. Germline V gene lookup returns CDR1 LNHNV and CDR2 YYDKDF (reference sequence). V lost 3 bases and J lost 5; bases outside the gene matches: 3. The CDR3 is made up of 14 amino acids. In nucleotides, the CDR3 is TGTGCCACCAGCAGCGGACAGGGGAAAGATACGCAGTATTTT. Translating gives CATSSGQGKDTQYF.

The chain joins TRBV29-1 to TRBJ2-3; D is perhaps TRBD2 (6 bases). With 7 bases removed from V and 4 bases from J, the gap between germline ends came to 12 bases. This CDR3 contains 12 residues. Germline CDR1 SQVTM, CDR2 ANQGSEA. The chain's CDR3 is CSGRGSADTQYF. The CDR3 DNA sequence: TGCAGCGGGAGGGGTTCGGCAGATACGCAGTATTTT.

This clone was detected only a few times. The chain carries TRBV4-1 and TRBJ2-2; D is ambiguous. Germline V lookup: CDR1 MGHRA, CDR2 YSYEKL. CDR3 size: 14 residues. Trimming stripped 3 bases from V and 5 bases from J, with 10 bases between. CDR3 nucleotides: TGCGCCAGCAGCCACCCCGTAAAGACCGGGGAGCTGTTTTTT. It codes for CASSHPVKTGELFF.

The rearrangement uses TRBV7-2 and TRBJ2-1; 9 positions agree with TRBD2. The CDR3 is 13 amino acids. Germline values: CDR1 SGHTA, CDR2 FQGNSA. The V and J ends lost 4 bases and 6 bases, in that order; junction bases with no gene match: 1. CDR3: CASSSLAGNEQFF. CDR3 nucleotide sequence: TGTGCCAGCAGCTCACTAGCGGGCAATGAGCAGTTCTTC. The entire variable domain, with the rest obtained from reference TRBV7-2 and TRBJ2-1, is as follows: GAGVSQSPSNKVTEKGKDVELRCDPISGHTALYWYRQSLGQGLEFLIYFQGNSAPDKSGLPSDRFSAERTGGSVSTLTIQRTQQEDSAVYLCASSSLAGNEQFFGPGTRLTVL.

This clone has more than one count but fewer than ten. The V call is TRBV12-5, the J call TRBJ1-5, with 9 bases identical to TRBD1. Trimming took 6 bases from V and 5 from J; bases not matched to a gene: 11. This CDR3 contains 16 residues. CDR1 and CDR2 (germline): LGHNT, FRNRAP. The CDR3 sequence is CASGSVGQGRDQPQHF. CDR3 DNA sequence: TGTGCTAGTGGATCCGTGGGACAGGGACGCGATCAGCCCCAGCATTTT.

The chain carries TRBV5-1 and TRBJ2-3; no clear D. Germline V CDR1 and CDR2: SGHRS, YFSETQ. The CDR3 consists of 16 residues. V lost 0 bases and J 2 bases, leaving 13 bases between the germline ends. CDR3 in DNA: TGCGCCAGCAGCTTGGAACGGTCAGTCGTCACAGATACGCAGTATTTT. Protein product: CASSLERSVVTDTQYF.

This chain joins TRBV7-8 and TRBJ2-1; 7 bases agree with TRBD2. The germline V gene encodes CDR1 SGHVS and CDR2 FQNEAQ. This CDR3 is built from 15 residues. Unmatched junction bases numbered 4, after V lost 5 bases and J lost 0 bases. This CDR3 reads CASSRGSTSYNEQFF. The CDR3 region has the DNA TGTGCCAGCAGCCGCGGGAGCACCTCCTACAATGAGCAGTTCTTC.

The sample holds a few counts of this clone. The V gene is TRBV27, the J gene TRBJ1-5; the match to TRBD1 covers 9 bases. The CDR3 covers 16 residues. V was clipped by 8 bases and J by 7 bases; unmatched bases: 15. Germline V lookup: CDR1 MNHEY, CDR2 SMNVEV (reference sequence). CDR3 sequence reads: CASGTPGQGEGQPQHF. CDR3 DNA sequence: TGTGCCAGCGGAACCCCGGGACAGGGAGAAGGACAGCCCCAGCATTTT.

The chain joins TRBV29-1 to TRBJ1-2; TRBD1 might be the D (6 bases). V gave up 4 bases and J gave up 8 bases, with 14 bases separating them. Germline loops: CDR1 SQVTM, CDR2 ANQGSEA. The CDR3 is made up of 12 amino acids. CDR3 sequence: CSVVGQGNGYTF. The DNA of the CDR3 is TGCAGCGTTGTCGGGCAGGGGAACGGCTACACCTTC.

The rearrangement joins TRBV4-2 to TRBJ1-3; possibly TRBD1 for D (5 bases). Per germline, CDR1 LGHNA and CDR2 YNFKEQ. This CDR3 is built from 16 residues. V was shortened by 1 base and J by 2 bases, with 12 bases between the two germline ends. CDR3 loop: CASSQVSAGPGNTIYF. The CDR3 DNA sequence: TGTGCCAGCAGCCAAGTATCGGCGGGGCCTGGAAACACCATATATTTT.

The chain links TRBV13 to TRBJ1-6; no reliable D call. CDR1 and CDR2 from the germline V gene are PRHDT and FYEKMQ (reference sequence). The CDR3 consists of 14 residues. Trimming took 2 bases from V and 5 from J, leaving 7 bases between them. The CDR3 spells CASSLQDHNSPLHF. In DNA form, the CDR3 reads TGTGCCAGCAGCTTACAGGACCATAATTCACCCCTCCACTTT.

V gene TRBV7-9 combines with J gene TRBJ1-2; 9 positions agree with TRBD1. CDR1 and CDR2 (germline): SEHNR, FQNEAQ (reference sequence). CDR3 length equals 13 residues. The V segment lost 3 bases and the J segment 10 bases; nucleotides outside the gene matches: 6. CDR3 region: CASSFARDRVYTF. DNA of the CDR3: TGTGCCAGCAGCTTCGCCAGGGACAGGGTCTACACCTTC.

This chain connects TRBV29-1 to TRBJ2-4; 8 nucleotides align to TRBD1. The germline gives CDR1 SQVTM, CDR2 ANQGSEA. This CDR3 has 13 residues. V shed 6 bases and J 5 bases; nucleotides not matched to a gene: 6. The CDR3 bases are TGCAGCGTGTGTGGACAGGGCCAAAACATTCAGTACTTC. Its protein product is CSVCGQGQNIQYF.

The chain has TRBV4-1 and TRBJ1-4; TRBD1 might be the D (5 bases). Trimming left V 10 bases short and J 8 bases short, with 29 bases between. This CDR3 comprises 17 residues. Germline V gene data show CDR1 as MGHRA and CDR2 as YSYEKL. The CDR3 protein is CATQPRLPVGAGEKLFF. The CDR3 nucleotides read TGCGCCACTCAGCCAAGACTCCCGGTTGGGGCTGGGGAAAAACTGTTTTTT.

V is TRBV5-1 and J is TRBJ2-5; 7 bases fit TRBD2. V lost 4 bases, J lost 4 bases, and 4 bases stayed unmatched. Germline V CDR1 and CDR2: SGHRS, YFSETQ. There are 13 residues in the CDR3. CDR3 sequence: CASSHSGGETQYF. The CDR3 DNA reads TGCGCCAGCAGCCACTCGGGGGGAGAGACCCAGTACTTC.

This chain joins TRBV27 and TRBJ1-2, with D perhaps matching TRBD1 (6 bases). Germline V lookup: CDR1 MNHEY, CDR2 SMNVEV (reference sequence). The CDR3 sequence is 15 residues long. V was cut by 1 base and J by 2 bases, with 11 bases left in between. DNA of the CDR3: TGTGCCAGCAGTTTATACAGGGCCGCAAACTATGGCTACACCTTC. It encodes CASSLYRAANYGYTF.

The rearrangement uses TRBV27 and TRBJ2-7; D not resolved. Germline V gives CDR1 MNHEY, CDR2 SMNVEV (reference sequence). The CDR3 runs to 15 residues. Trimming removed 4 bases at V and 3 bases at J, with 16 bases between. CDR3 protein: CASSYKSANHYEQYF. The CDR3 region has the DNA TGTGCCAGCAGTTATAAATCCGCGAACCACTACGAGCAGTACTTC.

The chain uses TRBV5-1 and TRBJ2-5, with 10 bases fitting TRBD1. The germline CDR1 and CDR2 sequences are SGHRS and YFSETQ. Trimming removed 3 bases from V and 5 bases from J; junction bases left unmatched: 7. This CDR3 is 15 amino acids long. CDR3 sequence reads: CASSSGTGARETQYF. The DNA for the CDR3 is TGCGCCAGCAGCTCAGGGACAGGGGCCCGGGAGACCCAGTACTTC.

This clone turned up a few times. The V call is TRBV11-2, the J call TRBJ2-3; 9 bases match TRBD2. Germline V gene lookup returns CDR1 SGHAT and CDR2 FQNNGV. This CDR3 is built from 18 residues. The V and J ends lost 5 bases and 5 bases, in that order; junction bases with no gene match: 17. The DNA for the CDR3 is TGTGCCAGCAGCCCACGACCGGGAGGCGGGGGGGCAGGAGATACGCAGTATTTT. This translates into CASSPRPGGGGAGDTQYF.

V is TRBV19 and J is TRBJ1-2; D remains ambiguous. Trimming pared 10 bases from V and 4 bases from J, leaving 16 bases between. Germline CDR1 and CDR2: LNHDA and SQIVND (reference sequence). The CDR3 has 13 amino acids. This CDR3 is CATTTELFYGYTF. The CDR3 region has the DNA TGTGCCACCACGACTGAGCTGTTCTATGGCTACACCTTC.

The rearrangement links TRBV5-6 to TRBJ2-6, with D perhaps TRBD1 (6 bases). CDR1 and CDR2 (germline): SGHDT, YYEEEE. V lost 0 bases and J 1 base, leaving 14 bases between the germline ends. The CDR3 totals 18 residues. CDR3 sequence (DNA): TGTGCCAGCAGCTTGGGGCCACGGACAGATTCTGGGGCCAACGTCCTGACTTTC. It is translated as CASSLGPRTDSGANVLTF.

The chain is built from TRBV2 and TRBJ1-1; TRBD1 matches at 8 bases. The CDR3 contains 14 residues. Germline V CDR1 and CDR2: SNHLY, FYNNEI. V shed 5 bases and J 9 bases; nucleotides not matched to a gene: 11. The CDR3 nucleotides read TGTGCCAGCAGTCAACAGACAGGGGTTTACAAAGCTTTCTTT. This codes for CASSQQTGVYKAFF.

J is TRBJ1-4 and V is TRBV5-4; D not resolved. Germline CDR1 and CDR2: SGHNT and YYREEE (reference sequence). The CDR3 covers 15 residues. Trimming left V 0 bases short and J 7 bases short, with 13 bases between. This CDR3 is CASSLEIGPVEKLFF. CDR3 DNA: TGTGCCAGCAGCTTGGAGATAGGGCCGGTTGAAAAACTGTTTTTT.

CDR3: CASRPTGGEQYF. The CDR3 nucleotides are TGTGCCAGCAGACCCACAGGGGGCGAGCAGTACTTC. V gene TRBV5-6 combines with J gene TRBJ2-7; 8 bases map to TRBD1. The CDR3 length is 12 residues. V lost 5 bases to trimming and J lost 6 bases; unmatched junction nucleotides: 4. Germline-derived CDR1 and CDR2 are SGHDT and YYEEEE.

This chain connects TRBV10-3 to TRBJ2-7; 7 nucleotides agree with TRBD1. The CDR3 covers 14 residues. Germline V gene sequence: CDR1 ENHRY, CDR2 SYGVKD. V was clipped by 6 bases and J by 0 bases; unmatched bases: 5. The CDR3 DNA follows: TGTGCCATCAGAGAACGGGACAGCTCCTACGAGCAGTACTTC. Protein product: CAIRERDSSYEQYF.